The 20 T cell receptor beta chains below all came from one sample that was sequenced in a study of blood T cells in healthy people across ages. Together with a sample-barcoded 5' primer, a J-beta primer mix was included in a second PCR lasting about 6 to 11 cycles. Via MiXCR, TCRdb re-called the 5' RACE reads, giving one row per CDR3 protein. Among hundreds of thousands of distinct CDR3 sequences, roughly 32% were seen once, and the ten largest hold 15% to 17%. The sample comprised blood. Source of these receptors: a woman at least 80 years old in good health.

This clonotype turned up a few times. The chain joins TRBV11-2 to TRBJ1-4, with D unresolved. The germline CDR1 and CDR2 sequences are SGHAT and FQNNGV. Trimming pared 1 base from V and 5 bases from J, leaving 8 bases between. The CDR3 has 14 amino acids. The DNA of the CDR3 is TGTGCCAGCAGCTTAGTTTCCAGAAATGAAAAACTGTTTTTT. It yields the protein CASSLVSRNEKLFF.

There are many counts of this clonotype. The V call is TRBV6-2 or TRBV6-3, the J call TRBJ2-7; 7 positions match TRBD2. Germline V CDR1 and CDR2: MNHEY, SVGEGT. The CDR3 consists of 12 residues. With 10 bases clipped from V and 0 bases from J, the junction kept 3 bases outside the gene matches. CDR3 in DNA: TGTGCCACCAGGGAGGGCTCCTACGAGCAGTACTTC. Residues: CATREGSYEQYF.

This clonotype was seen ten or more times. V and J are TRBV20-1 and TRBJ2-7; D is uncertain. The CDR3 consists of 14 residues. Germline CDR1 and CDR2: DFQATT and SNEGSKA (reference sequence). Between the trimmed V and J ends, which lost 6 bases and 5 bases, there was a span of 20 bases. The CDR3 is CSALTAYWSHEQYF. The CDR3 bases are TGCAGTGCCCTGACGGCCTACTGGTCCCACGAGCAGTACTTC.

The V call is TRBV3-1, the J call TRBJ1-2; no firm D call. Per the germline V gene, CDR1 is LGHDT and CDR2 is YNNKEL (reference sequence). V lost 4 bases and J lost 6, with 9 bases in between. CDR3 length equals 12 residues. CDR3 loop: CASSRGKDGYTF. The CDR3, as DNA: TGTGCCAGCAGCCGTGGGAAGGATGGCTACACCTTC. Supplemented by reference TRBV3-1 and TRBJ1-2, the full variable domain reads DTAVSQTPKYLVTQMGNDKSIKCEQNLGHDTMYWYKQDSKKFLKIMFSYNNKELIINETVPNRFSPKSPDKAHLNLHINSLELGDSAVYFCASSRGKDGYTFGSGTRLTVV.

This clonotype was recorded a few times. This chain links TRBV6-5 with TRBJ1-1; D uncertain. Between the trimmed V and J ends, which lost 7 bases and 7 bases, there was a span of 10 bases. Germline CDR1 reads MNHEY; CDR2 reads SVGAGI. The CDR3 runs to 11 residues. The chain's CDR3 is CASMEGFEAFF. The CDR3 region has the DNA TGTGCCAGCATGGAGGGTTTTGAAGCTTTCTTT.

This clonotype was picked up many times. V usage is TRBV6-5 and J usage is TRBJ2-2; tentative D call: TRBD1 (6 bases). Germline CDR1 is MNHEY and CDR2 is SVGAGI. The V end lost 6 bases, the J end lost 4 bases, and 15 bases lay between the germline ends. This CDR3 comprises 15 residues. The CDR3 DNA sequence: TGTGCCAGCAGCTTCCGGGACATCGGCACCGGGGAGCTGTTTTTT. As protein: CASSFRDIGTGELFF.

Note on this clonotype: A much larger clone lies one base from this, so it may be a read error. The chain uses TRBV6-2 or TRBV6-3 and TRBJ2-1, with D unresolved. Germline values: CDR1 MNHEY, CDR2 SVGEGT. The CDR3 loop spans 13 amino acids. Here the CDR3 reads CTSSYSATLEQFF. CDR3 coding DNA: TGTACCAGCAGTTACTCGGCCACATTGGAGCAGTTCTTC.

Regarding this clonotype: One base away lies a much larger clone, so this may be a sequencing read error. This chain links TRBV2 with TRBJ2-3; D call uncertain. The CDR3 extends over 12 amino acids. Germline values: CDR1 SNHLY, CDR2 FYNNEI. In nucleotides, the CDR3 is TGTACCAGCAGTGACCCCTCAGATACGCAGTATTTT. Protein sequence: CTSSDPSDTQYF.

As regards this clonotype: This sequence may be a read error, since a much larger clone differs from it by one base. The chain links TRBV7-6 to TRBJ2-3; D possibly corresponds to TRBD2 (6 bases). Between the trimmed V and J ends, which lost 1 base and 11 bases, there was a span of 13 bases. Germline lookup yields CDR1 SGHVS and CDR2 FNYEAQ. The CDR3 spans 13 residues. As DNA, the CDR3 is TGTGCCAGCAGCTTAGATCGGAGGGGAGTGCAGTATTTT. This codes for CASSLDRRGVQYF.

This clonotype was seen at least ten times. The chain is built from TRBV7-2 and TRBJ1-2; 7 positions agree with TRBD1. The V gene's germline CDR1 is SGHTA and CDR2 FQGNSA. The CDR3 spans 14 residues. V trimming: 0 bases; J trimming: 8 bases; junction bases outside the gene matches: 6. The CDR3 region has the DNA TGTGCCAGCAGCTTAGCCGGGGACAGCGGGGGCTACACCTTC. This encodes CASSLAGDSGGYTF.

This clonotype was observed many times. The CDR3 region has the DNA TGCAGTGCTGCCCGACTAGCGGGAGGTTACAATGAGCAGTTCTTC. Encoded protein: CSAARLAGGYNEQFF. The chain has TRBV20-1 and TRBJ2-1, with 13 bases aligning to TRBD2. The CDR3 sequence is 15 residues long. V shed 5 bases and J 4 bases; nucleotides not matched to a gene: 5. In germline, CDR1 is DFQATT, CDR2 SNEGSKA (reference sequence).

This clonotype was detected ten times or more. V and J are TRBV12-3 or TRBV12-4 and TRBJ2-1; TRBD1 matches at 7 bases. The trim removed 6 bases at V and 3 bases at J, leaving 5 bases unmatched. CDR3 length: 14 amino acids. CDR3 sequence reads: CASRHRDSYNEQFF. The CDR3 nucleotides read TGTGCCAGCAGGCACCGGGACAGCTACAATGAGCAGTTCTTC.

This clonotype was picked up a small number of times. V and J are TRBV20-1 and TRBJ1-4; TRBD1 aligns across 7 bases. CDR1 and CDR2 (germline): DFQATT, SNEGSKA (reference sequence). The CDR3 length is 13 residues. The junction had 6 bases not matched to a gene; V was cut back by 3 bases and J by 8 bases. This CDR3 reads CSARATGSEKLFF. The CDR3 region has the DNA TGCAGTGCTAGGGCGACAGGGAGCGAAAAACTGTTTTTT.

In this sample, this clonotype turned up many times. The rearrangement links TRBV29-1 to TRBJ2-5; D is possibly TRBD1 (5 bases). Germline lookup yields CDR1 SQVTM and CDR2 ANQGSEA. CDR3 size: 13 residues. V lost 0 bases to trimming and J lost 3 bases, with 8 bases between them. The CDR3 DNA sequence: TGCAGCGTTGAAGAAATCAGGGAAGAGACCCAGTACTTC. Translating it yields CSVEEIREETQYF.

This clonotype has a single count. With a much larger clone just one base away, this may be a read error. The V gene is TRBV28, the J gene TRBJ2-1; 7 bases line up with TRBD1. Germline CDR1 and CDR2: MDHEN and SYDVKM. V was pared by 6 bases and J by 4 bases, with 6 bases of the junction left unmatched. The CDR3 totals 14 residues. CDR3 region: CASRYGTEYNEQFF. DNA of the CDR3: TGTGCCAGCAGGTACGGGACAGAGTACAATGAGCAGTTCTTC.

This clonotype was seen at least ten times. CDR3 loop: CASSVKSATTDTQYF. CDR3 nucleotides: TGTGCCAGCAGCGTGAAGTCCGCCACCACAGATACGCAGTATTTT. This chain connects TRBV9 to TRBJ2-3; no clear D. Germline CDR1 SGDLS, CDR2 YYNGEE. V shed 2 bases and J shed 2 bases, with 12 bases lying between them. CDR3 length: 15 residues.

This clonotype showed up many times. The V gene is TRBV10-3, the J gene TRBJ2-3, with unresolved D. The CDR3 is 13 residues long. Germline CDR1 reads ENHRY; CDR2 reads SYGVKD. V gave up 7 bases and J gave up 1 base, with 9 bases separating them. The CDR3 sequence is CAITSLGTDTQYF. The DNA for the CDR3 is TGTGCCATCACTTCCCTCGGCACAGATACGCAGTATTTT.

Remarks on this clonotype: This could be a read error, since a much larger clone is one nucleotide away. The chain employs TRBV27 and TRBJ1-2, with 8 bases matching TRBD1. The germline V gene encodes CDR1 MNHEY and CDR2 SMNVEV (reference sequence). CDR3 length equals 15 residues. In DNA form, the CDR3 reads TGTGCCGGCAGAACCCGGACAGGGCATAACTATGGCTACACCTTC. This sequence encodes CAGRTRTGHNYGYTF.

This clonotype was counted many times. The chain uses TRBV29-1 and TRBJ1-1; D ambiguous. Trimming removed 0 bases from V and 3 bases from J, with 8 bases in between. The length of the CDR3 is 13 residues. CDR1 is SQVTM and CDR2 is ANQGSEA in the germline V gene. CDR3 sequence (DNA): TGCAGCGTTGAAGAGGGAAGGGACACTGAAGCTTTCTTT. This gives the protein CSVEEGRDTEAFF. The full variable domain, its missing parts supplied by reference TRBV29-1 and TRBJ1-1, is SAVISQKPSRDICQRGTSLTIQCQVDSQVTMMFWYRQQPGQSLTLIATANQGSEATYESGFVIDKFPISRPNLTFSTLTVSNMSPEDSSIYLCSVEEGRDTEAFFGQGTRLTVV.

The V call is TRBV28, the J call TRBJ2-7; 9 bases map to TRBD1. The CDR3 contains 15 residues. The trim removed 1 base at V and 3 bases at J, leaving 4 bases unmatched. Germline CDR1 is MDHEN and CDR2 is SYDVKM. CDR3 DNA sequence: TGTGCCAGCAGTTTATTGGGACAGGGAGACTACGAGCAGTACTTC. Translating gives CASSLLGQGDYEQYF.